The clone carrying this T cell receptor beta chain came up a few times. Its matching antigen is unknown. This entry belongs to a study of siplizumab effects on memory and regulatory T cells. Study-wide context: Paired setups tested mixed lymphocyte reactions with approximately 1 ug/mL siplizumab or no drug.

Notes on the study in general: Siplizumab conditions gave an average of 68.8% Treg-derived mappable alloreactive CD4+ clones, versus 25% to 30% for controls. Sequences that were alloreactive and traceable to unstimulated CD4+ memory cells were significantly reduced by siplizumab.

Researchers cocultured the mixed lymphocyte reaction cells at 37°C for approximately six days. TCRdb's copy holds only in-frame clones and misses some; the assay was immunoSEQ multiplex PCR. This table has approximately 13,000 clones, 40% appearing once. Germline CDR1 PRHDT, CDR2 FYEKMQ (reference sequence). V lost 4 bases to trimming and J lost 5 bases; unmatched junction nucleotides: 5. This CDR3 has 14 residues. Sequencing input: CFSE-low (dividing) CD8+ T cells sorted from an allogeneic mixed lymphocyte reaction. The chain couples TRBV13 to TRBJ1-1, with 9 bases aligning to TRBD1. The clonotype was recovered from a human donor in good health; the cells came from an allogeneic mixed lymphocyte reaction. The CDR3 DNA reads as TGTGCCAGCAGCTCGGGACAGGGTCTAACTGAAGCTTTCTTT. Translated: CASSSGQGLTEAFF.